This T cell receptor delta chain was observed in a study of γδ T cells in repeated Plasmodium falciparum infection. On the study more broadly: Malaria-naive adults were infected with P. falciparum NF54 four times over approximately 600 days. General study findings and limits: Donors in Mali lived in a small rural village, largely one ethnic group. In Vdelta2-negative, largely Vdelta1+, gammadelta repertoires, repeated controlled infections appeared to drive clonal selection waves.

Gammadelta T cells were flow-sorted from PBMC into Vgamma9/Vdelta2+ and Vdelta2-negative populations for bulk analysis. Trimming took off 4 bases at V and 0 bases at J, with 15 bases between the two ends. Per germline, CDR1 GEAIGNYY and CDR2 EKD. The length of the CDR3 is 18 residues. Only a few counts were recorded for this clone. Its target is not known. TCRdb has a much larger clone's protein, which differs at residue 9 from the translation of this DNA, likely because of a read error; what is shown is the protein translated from the DNA. Sequencing covered both gamma and delta TCR chains per sample. TCRdb made new clone calls on the multiplex PCR reads using CATT. Of about 93,000 delta-chain clones listed, 0.8% to 1% were seen once; the top ten hold more than 9%.

This receptor was taken from a pool of human donors (malaria-infected and uninfected, not separated). Sequences were obtained from gamma-delta T cells from blood. This chain joins TRDV2 and TRDJ3; D might be TRDD3 (5 bases). TCRdb is silent on the J gene; assignment here came from matching the DNA to germline. CDR3 nucleotides: TGTGCCTGTGAGAAGCTGGGAGCCAACTCCTGGGACACCCGACAGATGTTTTTC. Protein product: CACEKLGANSWDTRQMFF.